This TCR beta chain derives from a study of blood T cell repertoires in COVID-19. Study context: The origin of the acute and convalescent COVID-19 samples was the United States, Italy and Spain. The cDNA or gDNA used as material had been derived from T cells, B-cell-depleted T cells, or PBMCs.

Original methodology: Reference gene primer amplification gave estimated nucleated cell counts. Here immunoSEQ multiplex PCR was the method, and the copy in TCRdb shows in-frame clones only, minus some. Clonal size and the V and J genes are those of that table, whereas D and trimming came from the DNA. This table holds tens of thousands of clones, around 87% found once. Trimming shortened V by 5 bases and J by 1 base, and 8 bases separated the two germline ends. CDR1 MGHRA and CDR2 YSYEKL come from the germline V gene. The CDR3 covers 13 residues. The sequencing input was peripheral blood. V gene TRBV4-1 combines with J gene TRBJ2-5, with D unresolved. The receptor was isolated from a human donor with acute or convalescent COVID-19. The donor label of this sample is uncertain. The DNA for the CDR3 is TGCGCCAGCAGCTCCCCAGTCCAAGAGACCCAGTACTTC. This codes for CASSSPVQETQYF.